The clone carrying this TCR beta chain was seen ten or more times. This record comes from a study of neurological immune-mediated disorders. TCRdb recomputed calls from the 5' RACE reads with MiXCR, one row per CDR3 protein. The data contain about 49,000 distinct CDR3 sequences, approximately 9.1% of them singletons. Per germline, CDR1 MNHNS and CDR2 SASEGT. The CDR3 runs to 15 residues. Trimming cost V 6 bases and J 5 bases; bases outside gene matches: 10. This sample's time point: longitudinal time-point 1 (baseline). The clonotype was recovered from a woman aged 40 to 55 in good health. The sample taken for sequencing was PBMCs. The V call is TRBV6-1, the J call TRBJ2-1; 7 nucleotides align to TRBD2. The DNA of the CDR3 is TGTGCCAGCAGGTCGTGGGGGGAGGGAAACAATGAGCAGTTCTTC. The encoded protein is CASRSWGEGNNEQFF.